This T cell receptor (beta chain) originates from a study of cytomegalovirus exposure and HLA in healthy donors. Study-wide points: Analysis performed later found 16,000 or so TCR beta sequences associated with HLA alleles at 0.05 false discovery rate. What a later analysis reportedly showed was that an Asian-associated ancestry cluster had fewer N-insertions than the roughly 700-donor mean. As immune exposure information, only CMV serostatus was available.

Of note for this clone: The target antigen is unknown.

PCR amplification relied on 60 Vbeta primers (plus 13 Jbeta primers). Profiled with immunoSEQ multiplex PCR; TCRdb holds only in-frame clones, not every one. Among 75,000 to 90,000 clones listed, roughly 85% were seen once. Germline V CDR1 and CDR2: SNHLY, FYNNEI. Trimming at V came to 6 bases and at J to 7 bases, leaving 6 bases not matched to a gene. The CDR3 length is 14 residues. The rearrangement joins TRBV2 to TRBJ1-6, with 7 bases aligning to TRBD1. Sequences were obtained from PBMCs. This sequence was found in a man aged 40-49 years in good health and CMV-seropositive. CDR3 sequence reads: CASSRDRANSPLHF. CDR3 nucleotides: TGTGCCAGCAGCCGCGACAGGGCAAATTCACCCCTCCACTTT. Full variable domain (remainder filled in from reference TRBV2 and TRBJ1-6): EPEVTQTPSHQVTQMGQEVILRCVPISNHLYFYWYRQILGQKVEFLVSFYNNEISEKSEIFDDQFSVERPDGSNFTLKIRSTKLEDSAMYFCASSRDRANSPLHFGNGTRLTVT.